Below are 7 T cell receptor beta chains sequenced from a single sample in a study of blood T cell repertoires in COVID-19. Profiled with immunoSEQ multiplex PCR; TCRdb holds only in-frame clones, not every one. The data contain 300,000 to 400,000 clones, around 89% of them singletons. Input material: PBMCs or T cells enriched from blood (not recorded which). All receptors come from a woman aged 25 to 39 with acute COVID-19.

The chain has TRBV18 and TRBJ1-1; maybe TRBD1 (5 bases). The CDR3 is 15 amino acids. V gave up 4 bases and J gave up 1 base, with 13 bases separating them. The germline V gene has CDR1 KGHSH and CDR2 LQKENI. The CDR3 region has the DNA TGTGCCAGCTCACTAGGAGGGGTAAGGAACACTGAAGCTTTCTTT. Translated, it gives CASSLGGVRNTEAFF.

V is TRBV4-1 and J is TRBJ1-6, with 7 bases that match TRBD1. CDR3 length: 15 amino acids. With 2 bases clipped from V and 5 bases from J, the junction kept 3 bases outside the gene matches. CDR1 and CDR2 (germline): MGHRA, YSYEKL. The CDR3 loop reads CASSQTGTDNSPLHF. CDR3 bases: TGCGCCAGCAGCCAAACCGGGACAGATAATTCACCCCTCCACTTT.

The chain employs TRBV18 and TRBJ1-1, with D possibly matching TRBD1 (6 bases). Looked up from germline, CDR1 is KGHSH and CDR2 is LQKENI. The V end was cut by 6 bases, the J end by 5 bases, with 13 bases between. The CDR3 is 13 residues long. CDR3 amino acids: CASSTRGGTEAFF. CDR3 bases: TGTGCCAGCTCGACGAGAGGGGGAACTGAAGCTTTCTTT.

This chain joins TRBV23-1 and TRBJ1-3; TRBD1 matches 7 bases. TRBV23-1 is placed among ORFs of uncertain function. Trimming at V came to 7 bases and at J to 6 bases, leaving 15 bases not matched to a gene. CDR3 size: 16 residues. CDR3 bases: TGCGCCAGCACTGAGGGGAACCGACAGGGACCAAACACCATATATTTT. Its protein product is CASTEGNRQGPNTIYF.

The rearrangement links TRBV6-5 to TRBJ1-2; D perhaps matches TRBD1 (6 bases). V lost 2 bases and J 7 bases, leaving 11 bases between the germline ends. The CDR3 has 13 amino acids. Germline V lookup: CDR1 MNHEY, CDR2 SVGAGI. The CDR3: CASSYAGVGGYTF. In nucleotides, the CDR3 is TGTGCCAGCAGTTACGCAGGGGTTGGTGGCTACACCTTC.

CDR3 in DNA: TGTGCCAGCAGCTTTATGACAGGGGCGGCCCTCCACTTT. As protein: CASSFMTGAALHF. The chain recombines TRBV3-1 (or the pseudogene TRBV3-2) with TRBJ1-6; 8 bases match TRBD1. The CDR3 totals 13 residues. Unmatched junction bases numbered 8, after V lost 5 bases and J lost 14 bases. Germline values: CDR1 LGHDT, CDR2 YNNKEL (reference sequence).

The gene calls are TRBV7-2 and TRBJ2-3; maybe TRBD2 (7 bases). This CDR3 contains 17 residues. CDR1 SGHTA and CDR2 FQGNSA come from the germline V gene. Trimming removed 5 bases at V and 7 bases at J, with 25 bases between. CDR3 protein: CASSPSRRGGFLNTQYF. The CDR3 region has the DNA TGTGCCAGCAGCCCCTCGCGGCGCGGGGGCTTTCTGAATACGCAGTATTTT.